This TCR beta chain was recorded in a study of cytomegalovirus exposure and HLA in healthy donors. General study points: By a later analysis, the bulk of CMV-associated TCR beta chains appeared HLA-restricted. The authors enumerated around 150 TCR beta chains as linked to cytomegalovirus.

Researchers ran the PCR with 60 Vbeta and 13 Jbeta primers. The data were produced by immunoSEQ multiplex PCR, yet TCRdb's version contains in-frame clones alone and is incomplete. In the table there are 95,000 to 110,000 clones, around 77% of which are singletons. The CDR3 contains 13 residues. The germline CDR1 and CDR2 sequences are SGHNT and YYREEE (reference sequence). V was trimmed by 4 bases and J by 1 base, leaving 9 bases between them. Comment on this clone: Antigen unknown.

The sample comprised PBMCs. J is TRBJ2-7 and V is TRBV5-4; D is undetermined. The TCR comes from a man aged 45-65 years in good health and CMV-seropositive. The CDR3 is CASSRFESYEQYF. The CDR3 region has the DNA TGTGCCAGCAGCCGCTTCGAGTCCTACGAGCAGTACTTC.